The 23 T cell receptor beta chains presented below share a single source sample, sequenced in a study of blood T cell repertoires in COVID-19. Method: immunoSEQ multiplex PCR; TCRdb's copy keeps in-frame clones and lacks some. The sample includes under 150,000 clones, over 80% of them seen just once. Sequencing was performed on PBMCs or T cells enriched from blood (not recorded which). The receptors were sampled from a woman aged 45-59 years who had been exposed to COVID-19.

The sample holds a few counts of this clone. The chain employs TRBV7-3 and TRBJ1-1; 7 nucleotides align to TRBD1. J gave up 4 bases and V 5 bases, and 7 bases lay outside the gene matches. CDR1 is SGHTA, CDR2 FQGTGA, per germline. This CDR3 is built from 14 residues. The CDR3: CASSPGGISTEAFF. The CDR3 DNA reads as TGTGCCAGCAGCCCAGGGGGTATCAGCACTGAAGCTTTCTTT.

The V call is TRBV5-4, the J call TRBJ2-1; 8 bases are shared with TRBD2. The CDR3 extends over 15 amino acids. J gave up 4 bases and V 4 bases, and 7 bases lay outside the gene matches. Germline V gene sequence: CDR1 SGHNT, CDR2 YYREEE (reference sequence). CDR3: CASSQREWGYNEQFF. DNA of the CDR3: TGTGCCAGCAGCCAGCGGGAGTGGGGATACAATGAGCAGTTCTTC. Based on the CDR3 plus reference TRBV5-4 and TRBJ2-1, the full variable domain is ETGVTQSPTHLIKTRGQQVTLRCSSQSGHNTVSWYQQALGQGPQFIFQYYREEENGRGNFPPRFSGLQFPNYSSELNVNALELDDSALYLCASSQREWGYNEQFFGPGTRLTVL.

CDR3 loop: CASSGDRDTEAFF. The DNA for the CDR3 is TGTGCCAGCAGCGGGGACAGGGACACTGAAGCTTTCTTT. This sequence joins TRBV9 and TRBJ1-1; TRBD1 matches 9 bases. Unmatched junction bases numbered 0, after V lost 3 bases and J lost 3 bases. The CDR3 totals 13 residues. The germline V gene encodes CDR1 SGDLS and CDR2 YYNGEE.

The chain employs TRBV7-3 and TRBJ2-3; TRBD2 is a possible D gene (5 bases). The germline V and J ends were trimmed by 4 bases and 2 bases, with 22 bases remaining between them. From germline, CDR1 is SGHTA and CDR2 FQGTGA. CDR3 size: 18 residues. The CDR3 spells CASSSPGVGAVYTDTQYF. For the CDR3, the DNA is TGTGCCAGCAGCTCCCCCGGGGTTGGAGCGGTTTACACAGATACGCAGTATTTT.

The V and J genes are TRBV7-8 and TRBJ1-2; possible D gene TRBD1, 5 bases. Trimming removed 2 bases from V and 9 bases from J, with 10 bases in between. Germline V gives CDR1 SGHVS, CDR2 FQNEAQ. CDR3 length: 12 residues. The CDR3 nucleotides read TGTGCCAGCAGCTTACATCAGGGTAGCTACACCTTC. Translated: CASSLHQGSYTF.

This chain joins TRBV27 and TRBJ1-6, with 8 bases identical to TRBD1. With 6 bases clipped from V and 7 bases from J, the junction kept 11 bases outside the gene matches. In germline, CDR1 is MNHEY, CDR2 SMNVEV (reference sequence). The CDR3 runs to 16 residues. The CDR3 coding sequence is TGTGCCAGCAGGCCTAGGGGACAGGACCTCAATTCACCCCTCCACTTT. Its translation: CASRPRGQDLNSPLHF.

This clone has only one observation. CDR3 protein: CASSGTSGIYNEQFF. CDR3 DNA sequence: TGTGCCAGCAGCGGGACTAGCGGGATCTACAATGAGCAGTTCTTC. The V gene is TRBV6-6, the J gene TRBJ2-1; 13 bases are shared with TRBD2. The CDR3 contains 15 residues. The junction had 2 bases not matched to a gene; V was cut back by 6 bases and J by 3 bases. Germline values: CDR1 MNHNY, CDR2 SVGAGI (reference sequence).

A few counts support this clone. V and J are TRBV6-2 or TRBV6-3 and TRBJ1-2; D gene ambiguous. Trimming took 5 bases from V and 4 from J, leaving 11 bases between them. The CDR3 loop spans 13 amino acids. From germline, CDR1 is MNHEY and CDR2 SVGEGT. The DNA for the CDR3 is TGTGCCAGCAGTGATTCTAAAGCCTATGGCTACACCTTC. Its translation is CASSDSKAYGYTF.

The CDR3 sequence: CASSPTGTGFNYGYTF. CDR3 nucleotide sequence: TGTGCCAGCAGCCCAACCGGGACAGGATTTAACTATGGCTACACCTTC. The chain recombines TRBV5-4 with TRBJ1-2; 8 nucleotides align to TRBD1. The CDR3 is 16 residues long. Germline trimming cut 4 bases from V and 1 base from J; bases unmatched to any gene: 9. The V gene's germline CDR1 is SGHNT and CDR2 YYREEE (reference sequence).

DNA of the CDR3: TGCGCCAGCAGCGACAGGGTAGGCTACGGGGAGCTGTTTTTT. It specifies CASSDRVGYGELFF. The chain links TRBV5-1 to TRBJ2-2, with 7 nucleotides matching TRBD1. The CDR3 is 14 residues long. V was clipped by 4 bases and J by 7 bases; unmatched bases: 7. Germline V gene sequence: CDR1 SGHRS, CDR2 YFSETQ.

The V call is TRBV20-1, the J call TRBJ2-7, with D possibly being TRBD2 (6 bases). Germline CDR1 is DFQATT and CDR2 is SNEGSKA (reference sequence). CDR3 length: 13 residues. With 3 bases removed from V and 2 bases from J, the gap between germline ends came to 11 bases. As DNA, the CDR3 is TGCAGTGCTAGTCCTCGGACTACCTACGAGCAGTACTTC. Translating gives CSASPRTTYEQYF.

This sequence joins TRBV7-2 and TRBJ2-1; 7 bases align to TRBD1. V lost 5 bases and J lost 9; bases outside the gene matches: 10. The CDR3 extends over 14 amino acids. CDR1 and CDR2 (germline): SGHTA, FQGNSA. The CDR3 is CASSQSGQVGEQFF. Written as DNA, the CDR3 is TGTGCCAGCAGCCAGTCCGGACAGGTCGGTGAGCAGTTCTTC. The whole variable domain, remainder taken from reference TRBV7-2 and TRBJ2-1, is GAGVSQSPSNKVTEKGKDVELRCDPISGHTALYWYRQSLGQGLEFLIYFQGNSAPDKSGLPSDRFSAERTGGSVSTLTIQRTQQEDSAVYLCASSQSGQVGEQFFGPGTRLTVL.

This chain joins TRBV7-2 and TRBJ1-5; no reliable D call. This CDR3 contains 14 residues. Trimming left V 5 bases short and J 4 bases short, with 12 bases between. CDR1 is SGHTA, CDR2 FQGNSA, per germline. Here the CDR3 reads CASSQTAGNQPQHF. The CDR3 DNA sequence: TGTGCCAGCAGCCAAACAGCCGGAAATCAGCCCCAGCATTTT.

The chain carries TRBV5-1 and TRBJ2-1, with TRBD2 matching 9 bases. Germline V gene lookup returns CDR1 SGHRS and CDR2 YFSETQ. The V segment lost 5 bases and the J segment 5 bases; nucleotides outside the gene matches: 14. CDR3 length: 17 residues. The CDR3 DNA reads TGCGCCAGCAGTCCCATCAGACCAGCGGGAGGTAACAATGAGCAGTTCTTC. This encodes CASSPIRPAGGNNEQFF.

The rearrangement links TRBV6-6 to TRBJ1-6; D is possibly TRBD1 (6 bases). Germline CDR1 reads MNHNY; CDR2 reads SVGAGI (reference sequence). The germline V and J ends were trimmed by 5 bases and 10 bases, with 18 bases remaining between them. This CDR3 spans 15 amino acids. CDR3 nucleotides: TGTGCCAGCAGTCCCCAAGGGGGAAGAGGCTCACCCCTCCACTTT. It yields the protein CASSPQGGRGSPLHF.

This clone came up once. The V and J genes are TRBV12-5 and TRBJ2-2; 8 nucleotides agree with TRBD1. This CDR3 comprises 15 residues. J was trimmed by 5 bases and V by 5 bases; bases with no gene match: 7. Per the germline V gene, CDR1 is LGHNT and CDR2 is FRNRAP. In nucleotides, the CDR3 is TGTGCTAGTGGTCCCGACAGGGGCCCGACCGGGGAGCTGTTTTTT. Translating gives CASGPDRGPTGELFF.

The chain uses TRBV4-2 and TRBJ2-1; D not resolved. The CDR3 totals 15 residues. From germline, CDR1 is LGHNA and CDR2 YNFKEQ. Trimming pared 4 bases from V and 0 bases from J, leaving 10 bases between. The CDR3 region is CASSPSLSSYNEQFF. The CDR3 DNA sequence: TGTGCCAGCAGCCCCAGTTTAAGCTCCTACAATGAGCAGTTCTTC.

This clone came up once. The V gene is TRBV28, the J gene TRBJ2-1; 10 positions agree with TRBD2. Germline V CDR1 and CDR2: MDHEN, SYDVKM. CDR3 length equals 14 residues. V gave up 6 bases and J gave up 8 bases; unmatched junction bases: 7. The CDR3 sequence: CASSPPGTSDEQFF. Here the CDR3 DNA reads TGTGCCAGCAGCCCCCCCGGGACTAGCGATGAGCAGTTCTTC.

This chain links TRBV7-2 with TRBJ1-1; D uncertain. CDR3 size: 13 residues. Germline loops: CDR1 SGHTA, CDR2 FQGNSA. Trimming removed 1 base from V and 5 bases from J, with 8 bases in between. In DNA, the CDR3 is TGTGCCAGCAGCTTAGGTGTCATGACTGAAGCTTTCTTT. Amino acid sequence: CASSLGVMTEAFF.

The DNA of the CDR3 is TGTGCCAGCAGTTCACTTAGCTATGGCTACACCTTC. Translation: CASSSLSYGYTF. This rearrangement joins TRBV6-5 to TRBJ1-2; D gene unclear. Trimming pared 4 bases from V and 4 bases from J, leaving 7 bases between. Per the germline V gene, CDR1 is MNHEY and CDR2 is SVGAGI. The CDR3 contains 12 residues.

The chain uses TRBV5-5 and TRBJ2-5; D not resolved. The CDR3 runs to 13 residues. Germline V gene lookup returns CDR1 SGHKS and CDR2 YYEKEE (reference sequence). Trimming pared 2 bases from V and 5 bases from J, leaving 10 bases between. The CDR3 reads CASSFLAPETQYF. The DNA for the CDR3 is TGTGCCAGCAGCTTTCTGGCCCCCGAGACCCAGTACTTC.

The V gene is TRBV27, the J gene TRBJ2-2; 9 nucleotides match TRBD2. This CDR3 is 19 amino acids long. Trimming took 5 bases from V and 1 from J; bases not matched to a gene: 14. The germline CDR1 and CDR2 sequences are MNHEY and SMNVEV (reference sequence). The CDR3 coding sequence is TGTGCCAGCAGTACCAAGTTTTATAGCGGGAGCCGGAACACCGGGGAGCTGTTTTTT. This gives the protein CASSTKFYSGSRNTGELFF.

The chain joins TRBV5-1 to TRBJ2-1, with unresolved D. The length of the CDR3 is 12 residues. V was trimmed by 4 bases and J by 8 bases, leaving 10 bases between them. Germline V gene sequence: CDR1 SGHRS, CDR2 YFSETQ. CDR3 protein: CASSQARHEQFF. The DNA for the CDR3 is TGCGCCAGCAGCCAGGCACGGCATGAGCAGTTCTTC.